This T cell receptor beta chain was captured in a study of persistence of HIV-infected CD4 T cells. Study-wide points: Proviral oligoclonality tracked with TCR oligoclonality within the same sorted cells.

About this clone: Its antigen is currently unknown.

This was the immunoSEQ version 4 assay in survey mode. Genomic DNA was diluted to roughly 10 ng/uL, up to roughly 1 ug per sample. Assay: immunoSEQ multiplex PCR; the TCRdb copy retains only in-frame clones and omits some. There are around 24,000 clones in the sample; roughly 70% occur only once, and about 1.8% lies in the top ten. Cells were stimulated with overlapping HIV-1 Gag 15-mer peptides. Sorting selected CD4+ T cells upregulating both CD40 ligand and CD69. Donors were HIV-1-infected adults who began suppressive ART during chronic infection. Donors had CD4+ T cell counts above 400 cells/uL and were CMV-seropositive. CDR1 is SGHRS and CDR2 is YFSETQ in the germline V gene. V dropped 4 bases and J dropped 4; count of bases not matched to a gene: 6. This CDR3 has 15 residues.

The gene calls are TRBV5-1 and TRBJ2-2, with 8 bases aligning to TRBD1. The TCR originated in an adult man with HIV who was CMV-seropositive. Sequenced material: CD4+ T cells sorted from PBMCs after approximately 19-hour stimulation, taken from a patient who received antiretroviral therapy. The CDR3 DNA reads as TGCGCCAGCAGCGAGGGACAGGAGGTCACCGGGGAGCTGTTTTTT. It codes for CASSEGQEVTGELFF.